The 27 T cell receptor beta chains below all came from one sample that was sequenced in a study of early T cells in non-severe SARS-CoV-2 infection. One entry per CDR3 protein, called by TCRdb with MiXCR from the 5' RACE reads. The sample includes tens of thousands of distinct CDR3 sequences, 15% of them seen just once. The sequenced sample was whole blood. These receptor sequences come from an adult who was a healthcare worker with PCR-confirmed SARS-CoV-2 infection or an uninfected control (not recorded which).

This clonotype was seen more than once but under ten times. The chain carries TRBV5-4 and TRBJ1-2; unclear D gene. Germline CDR1 and CDR2: SGHNT and YYREEE (reference sequence). The CDR3 has 12 residues. With 0 bases removed from V and 3 bases from J, the gap between germline ends came to 3 bases. CDR3 sequence: CASSLADYGYTF. Here the CDR3 DNA reads TGTGCCAGCAGCTTGGCTGACTATGGCTACACCTTC.

This clonotype showed up just a few times. CDR3 sequence: CSARWGPVGEKLFF. The CDR3 nucleotides read TGCAGTGCGAGATGGGGACCGGTTGGTGAAAAACTGTTTTTT. The chain is built from TRBV20-1 and TRBJ1-4, with D possibly matching TRBD1 (5 bases). This CDR3 has 14 amino acids. CDR1 and CDR2 (germline): DFQATT, SNEGSKA (reference sequence). V gave up 6 bases and J gave up 7 bases, with 18 bases separating them.

J is TRBJ2-3 and V is TRBV7-2, with 11 bases fitting TRBD2. The CDR3 totals 16 residues. After removal of 7 bases from V and 7 bases from J, the junction contained 13 bases not matched to a gene. Germline lookup yields CDR1 SGHTA and CDR2 FQGNSA. The CDR3 DNA reads as TGTGCCAGCATCCCGGGGCTAGCGGGAGGTACACATACGCAGTATTTT. Translating gives CASIPGLAGGTHTQYF.

This clonotype was observed many times. This chain joins TRBV7-2 and TRBJ2-1; no clear D gene. CDR1 and CDR2 (germline): SGHTA, FQGNSA. The CDR3 runs to 12 residues. Deletions cut 4 bases from V and 8 bases from J, with 9 bases between. The DNA of the CDR3 is TGTGCCAGCAGCTCCACCGATGATGAGCAGTTCTTC. As protein: CASSSTDDEQFF.

The sample holds a few counts of this clonotype. The gene calls are TRBV11-1 and TRBJ2-7; D possibly corresponds to TRBD1 (6 bases). The V end was cut by 5 bases, the J end by 1 base, with 12 bases between. The CDR3 covers 14 residues. CDR1 and CDR2 (germline): SGHAT, FQDESV (reference sequence). For the CDR3, the DNA is TGTGCCAGCAGCCCCGCACAGGGTTCCTACGAGCAGTACTTC. This sequence encodes CASSPAQGSYEQYF.

This clonotype appeared many times. The chain is built from TRBV10-2 and TRBJ1-2; 7 positions match TRBD1. Germline V gene sequence: CDR1 WSHSY, CDR2 SAAADI. This CDR3 is 15 amino acids long. With V trimmed by 0 bases and J by 4 bases, 5 bases remained unmatched. CDR3 amino acids: CASSESSDRLYGYTF. The CDR3 DNA sequence: TGCGCCAGCAGTGAGTCGTCGGACAGGCTCTATGGCTACACCTTC.

In this sample, this clonotype turned up many times. The rearrangement links TRBV5-1 to TRBJ2-5, with D tentatively TRBD1 or TRBD2 (6 bases each). Trimming took 5 bases from V and 2 from J, leaving 13 bases between them. CDR3 length: 14 amino acids. Germline assignment: CDR1 SGHRS and CDR2 YFSETQ. The CDR3 protein is CASSPPGAQETQYF. In DNA, the CDR3 is TGCGCCAGCAGTCCCCCGGGGGCTCAAGAGACCCAGTACTTC.

This clonotype was seen a handful of times. The chain's CDR3 is CASSLGGNYEQYF. CDR3 in DNA: TGCGCCAGCAGCTTGGGGGGGAACTACGAGCAGTACTTC. The V call is TRBV5-1, the J call TRBJ2-7, with D possibly called TRBD1 or TRBD2 (5 bases each). Germline CDR1 is SGHRS and CDR2 is YFSETQ. V lost 0 bases, J lost 3 bases, and 7 bases lay in between. The CDR3 has 13 amino acids.

The sample holds a few counts of this clonotype. The chain carries TRBV6-1 and TRBJ1-1; TRBD1 might be the D (5 bases). CDR3 length: 13 residues. Trimming took 2 bases from V and 11 from J, leaving 15 bases between them. Germline-derived CDR1 and CDR2 are MNHNS and SASEGT. CDR3 nucleotides: TGTGCCAGCAGTGAATGGGCGCCAGGGATCGCTTTCTTT. It translates to CASSEWAPGIAFF.

This chain joins TRBV5-1 and TRBJ1-4, with D possibly being TRBD1 (6 bases). The CDR3 has 15 residues. Looked up from germline, CDR1 is SGHRS and CDR2 is YFSETQ. V was cut by 4 bases and J by 7 bases, with 17 bases left in between. The DNA of the CDR3 is TGCGCCAGCAGCAGGCAAACAGGGAATACTGAAAAACTGTTTTTT. Translation: CASSRQTGNTEKLFF.

This clonotype was counted between two and nine times. Here the CDR3 reads CASSRTGTEAYNEQFF. CDR3 bases: TGCGCCAGCAGCCGAACCGGGACAGAGGCCTACAATGAGCAGTTCTTC. The chain employs TRBV4-3 and TRBJ2-1; TRBD1 matches 7 bases. Trimming at V came to 4 bases and at J to 2 bases, leaving 8 bases not matched to a gene. This CDR3 region has 16 residues. Looked up from germline, CDR1 is LGHNA and CDR2 is YSLEER.

The chain links TRBV11-3 to TRBJ2-2; unclear D gene. Trimming took off 5 bases at V and 4 bases at J, with 8 bases between the two ends. From germline, CDR1 is SGHNT and CDR2 YENEEA. The CDR3 has 13 amino acids. The CDR3 sequence is CASSADLTGELFF. CDR3 nucleotide sequence: TGTGCCAGCAGCGCCGACCTCACCGGGGAGCTGTTTTTT.

The V and J genes are TRBV12-3 or TRBV12-4 and TRBJ1-1; D remains ambiguous. V gave up 2 bases and J gave up 11 bases, with 15 bases separating them. The CDR3 has 13 amino acids. As DNA, the CDR3 is TGTGCCAGCAGTTTACAGATGGGGTCGTTGGCTTTCTTT. Translated, it gives CASSLQMGSLAFF.

The chain joins TRBV9 to TRBJ2-5; D is undetermined. Germline CDR1 is SGDLS and CDR2 is YYNGEE. The CDR3 covers 14 residues. Trimming left V 3 bases short and J 1 base short, with 10 bases between. The CDR3 DNA sequence: TGTGCCAGCAGCGCCCCGTATCGCCAAGAGACCCAGTACTTC. Translated: CASSAPYRQETQYF.

The chain links TRBV28 to TRBJ2-4; TRBD2 matches 7 bases. In germline, CDR1 is MDHEN, CDR2 SYDVKM. The V and J ends lost 3 bases and 9 bases, in that order; junction bases with no gene match: 2. The CDR3 contains 12 residues. CDR3 bases: TGTGCCAGCAGTTTCAGGGAGGGCATTCAGTACTTC. It encodes CASSFREGIQYF.

This chain links TRBV27 with TRBJ1-5; 7 nucleotides match TRBD1. J was trimmed by 2 bases and V by 4 bases; bases with no gene match: 2. The germline V gene encodes CDR1 MNHEY and CDR2 SMNVEV (reference sequence). CDR3 length: 14 amino acids. CDR3 nucleotide sequence: TGTGCCAGCAGTTCCGGACAGGGCAATCAGCCCCAGCATTTT. This codes for CASSSGQGNQPQHF.

This chain joins TRBV12-3 or TRBV12-4 and TRBJ1-1, with no clear D. Trimming shortened V by 0 bases and J by 4 bases, and 3 bases separated the two germline ends. The CDR3 runs to 12 residues. The CDR3 DNA reads TGTGCCAGCAGTTTAGCTGTCACTGAAGCTTTCTTT. Translated, it gives CASSLAVTEAFF.

This clonotype was observed at least ten times. V gene TRBV6-4 combines with J gene TRBJ1-2, with a tentative D call TRBD1 (5 bases). Per germline, CDR1 MRHNA and CDR2 SNTAGT. V was pared by 3 bases and J by 4 bases, with 12 bases between. The CDR3 is 14 residues long. CDR3 sequence: CASSEAGQGYGYTF. The CDR3 DNA follows: TGTGCCAGCAGTGAGGCAGGGCAAGGCTATGGCTACACCTTC.

This clonotype was seen more than once but under ten times. V gene TRBV5-6 combines with J gene TRBJ2-3; maybe TRBD1 (5 bases). Germline V gene sequence: CDR1 SGHDT, CDR2 YYEEEE. V lost 4 bases and J lost 5, with 11 bases in between. CDR3 length: 13 amino acids. The chain's CDR3 is CASSGAPEDTQYF. Written as DNA, the CDR3 is TGTGCCAGCAGCGGGGCCCCGGAAGATACGCAGTATTTT.

The rearrangement uses TRBV12-3 or TRBV12-4 and TRBJ2-3; possibly TRBD1 or TRBD2 for D (6 bases each). The CDR3 is made up of 14 amino acids. V lost 6 bases, J lost 8 bases, and 18 bases lay in between. In nucleotides, the CDR3 is TGTGCCAGCAGCGAAGACAGGCCCGGGGGTACGCAGTATTTT. Translating gives CASSEDRPGGTQYF.

The chain carries TRBV28 and TRBJ2-3, with unresolved D. Germline V gives CDR1 MDHEN, CDR2 SYDVKM. The V end lost 5 bases, the J end lost 0 bases, and 12 bases lay between the germline ends. CDR3 length: 15 amino acids. This CDR3 reads CASSNSPLSTDTQYF. CDR3 coding DNA: TGTGCCAGCAGTAATTCGCCTCTAAGCACAGATACGCAGTATTTT.

The chain couples TRBV12-3 or TRBV12-4 to TRBJ2-1, with D unresolved. This CDR3 is 13 amino acids long. Trimming cost V 0 bases and J 4 bases, with 4 bases left between them. CDR3 amino acids: CASSLAQYNEQFF. The CDR3 DNA is TGTGCCAGCAGTTTAGCCCAATACAATGAGCAGTTCTTC.

V is TRBV6-5 and J is TRBJ2-1, with TRBD2 matching over 8 bases. The CDR3 length is 14 residues. Trimming at V came to 2 bases and at J to 8 bases, leaving 5 bases not matched to a gene. CDR1 and CDR2 (germline): MNHEY, SVGAGI. Here the CDR3 reads CASSYTGGVHEQFF. For the CDR3, the DNA is TGTGCCAGCAGTTACACGGGAGGGGTCCATGAGCAGTTCTTC.

The chain combines TRBV6-1 with TRBJ1-6; D unresolved. Germline CDR1 is MNHNS and CDR2 is SASEGT. The CDR3 totals 12 residues. Deletions cut 6 bases from V and 10 bases from J, with 10 bases between. For the CDR3, the DNA is TGTGCCAGCAGGGCGGCCAGATCACCCCTCCACTTT. It yields the protein CASRAARSPLHF.

This chain joins TRBV20-1 and TRBJ2-7, with 8 bases lining up with TRBD1. Germline trimming cut 1 base from V and 6 bases from J; bases unmatched to any gene: 5. In germline, CDR1 is DFQATT, CDR2 SNEGSKA (reference sequence). CDR3 length equals 13 residues. CDR3 amino acids: CSARGWTGTEQYF. Written as DNA, the CDR3 is TGCAGTGCTAGAGGTTGGACAGGGACCGAGCAGTACTTC.

This chain connects TRBV21-1 to TRBJ2-1. TRBV21-1 is described as a pseudogene. This CDR3 region has 18 residues. CDR3 residues: CASSNEVRTHRSYNEQFF. The CDR3 nucleotides read TGTGCCAGCAGCAATGAGGTTCGAACACACCGCTCCTACAATGAGCAGTTCTTC.

This clonotype was found a few times. V and J are TRBV28 and TRBJ1-4; D uncertain. The CDR3 covers 12 residues. V lost 5 bases and J lost 10, with 11 bases in between. From germline, CDR1 is MDHEN and CDR2 SYDVKM. CDR3 bases: TGTGCCAGCAGTGGTGGGAAGGTAAAACTGTTTTTT. The encoded protein is CASSGGKVKLFF.